These 31 T cell receptor beta chains were sequenced from one sample in a study of T cells in Graves' hyperthyroidism and ophthalmopathy. There were TCR beta CDR3 regions amplified from RNA transcripts. During a first-round RT-PCR of the TCR CDR3, the HTBI primer set was used. TCRdb ran MiXCR on the multiplex PCR reads and lists one entry per CDR3 protein. Altogether over 250,000 distinct CDR3 sequences are present, around 20% being singletons, with the ten largest covering approximately 60%. The sample comprised blood. The receptor set was obtained from a man aged 25 to 45 with Graves' ophthalmopathy.

The chain joins TRBV7-2 to TRBJ1-4; no definite D call. The CDR3 length is 14 residues. Trimming left V 3 bases short and J 5 bases short, with 10 bases between. Germline CDR1 is SGHTA and CDR2 is FQGNSA. CDR3 amino acids: CASSFQNGNEKLFF. The CDR3 coding sequence is TGTGCCAGCAGCTTTCAGAATGGGAATGAAAAACTGTTTTTT.

The chain carries TRBV14 and TRBJ2-5; 8 positions match TRBD2. V gave up 3 bases and J gave up 6 bases; unmatched junction bases: 18. The germline V gene encodes CDR1 SGHDN and CDR2 FVKESK. This CDR3 is 18 amino acids long. The CDR3 DNA follows: TGTGCCAGCAGCCATTGGGAACCAGCGGGAGAGGAGTTGAAGACCCAGTACTTC. It is translated as CASSHWEPAGEELKTQYF.

The chain links TRBV15 to TRBJ2-5; either TRBD1 or TRBD2 may fit D (5 bases each). The germline CDR1 and CDR2 sequences are LNHNV and YYDKDF (reference sequence). Between the trimmed V and J ends, which lost 0 bases and 5 bases, there was a span of 10 bases. The CDR3 is 14 residues long. The CDR3 here is CATSREGASETQYF. CDR3 nucleotide sequence: TGTGCCACCAGCAGAGAAGGGGCTAGCGAGACCCAGTACTTC.

The sample holds a few counts of this clonotype. V gene TRBV10-1 combines with J gene TRBJ1-1; D is possibly TRBD1 (6 bases). Germline assignment: CDR1 WNHNN and CDR2 SYGVQD (reference sequence). The CDR3 consists of 14 residues. The V gene lost 3 bases and the J gene lost 8 bases, with 16 bases spanning the gap. The DNA of the CDR3 is TGCGCCAGCAGTGACCAGATCACAGGGATCGAAGCTTTCTTT. This codes for CASSDQITGIEAFF.

The rearrangement links TRBV10-2 to TRBJ1-1; D unresolved. This CDR3 region has 13 residues. Germline loops: CDR1 WSHSY, CDR2 SAAADI. Between the trimmed V and J ends, which lost 9 bases and 0 bases, there was a span of 11 bases. The DNA of the CDR3 is TGCGCCAGTAGAGGCATCATGAACACTGAAGCTTTCTTT. Its protein is CASRGIMNTEAFF.

CDR3 DNA sequence: TGCAGCGTTGTGGCAGGGGCGGCCTACGAGCAGTACTTC. Protein: CSVVAGAAYEQYF. The V gene is TRBV29-1, the J gene TRBJ2-7; the D gene is possibly TRBD1 (6 bases). Germline-derived CDR1 and CDR2 are SQVTM and ANQGSEA. The CDR3 contains 13 residues. V was trimmed by 4 bases and J by 2 bases, leaving 12 bases between them.

This chain uses TRBV20-1 with TRBJ2-7; D might be TRBD1 or TRBD2, each matching 5 bases. Between the trimmed V and J ends, which lost 2 bases and 2 bases, there was a span of 10 bases. CDR1 DFQATT and CDR2 SNEGSKA come from the germline V gene (reference sequence). The CDR3 loop spans 13 amino acids. Here the CDR3 DNA reads TGCAGTGCTAGACGAGAGGGGACCTACGAGCAGTACTTC. This sequence encodes CSARREGTYEQYF.

Here the CDR3 reads CASSHGDRANEQYF. The CDR3 DNA follows: TGTGCCAGCAGCCATGGGGACAGGGCTAATGAGCAGTACTTC. The chain is built from TRBV3-1 and TRBJ2-7; 9 bases match TRBD1. Looked up from germline, CDR1 is LGHDT and CDR2 is YNNKEL (reference sequence). V gave up 3 bases and J gave up 7 bases; unmatched junction bases: 7. The CDR3 sequence is 14 residues long.

V usage is TRBV11-3 and J usage is TRBJ2-7; D perhaps matches TRBD2 (6 bases). Trimming cost V 5 bases and J 0 bases, with 14 bases left between them. CDR3 length: 15 residues. CDR1 and CDR2 from the germline V gene are SGHNT and YENEEA. The CDR3 spells CASSLGTAFSYEQYF. CDR3 DNA sequence: TGTGCCAGCAGCCTAGGGACTGCGTTCTCCTACGAGCAGTACTTC. Full variable domain (outside the CDR3, taken from reference TRBV11-3 and TRBJ2-7): EAGVVQSPRYKIIEKKQPVAFWCNPISGHNTLYWYLQNLGQGPELLIRYENEEAVDDSQLPKDRFSAERLKGVDSTLKIQPAELGDSAVYLCASSLGTAFSYEQYFGPGTRLTVT.

In the case of this clonotype: A much bigger clone sits one base away, suggesting this may be a read error. This chain joins TRBV28 and TRBJ2-1; TRBD1 is a possible D gene (5 bases). Germline CDR1 reads MDHEN; CDR2 reads SYDVKM. The CDR3 length is 14 residues. The V end lost 6 bases, the J end lost 9 bases, and 18 bases lay between the germline ends. CDR3 region: CASSLGPRFGEQFF. The CDR3 coding sequence is TGTGCCAGCAGCCTGGGGCCCCGCTTTGGTGAGCAGTTCTTC.

On this clonotype itself: One base away lies a much larger clone, so this may be a sequencing read error. The chain has TRBV18 and TRBJ1-6, with 7 bases lining up with TRBD1. V lost 3 bases to trimming and J lost 9 bases; unmatched junction nucleotides: 5. Germline values: CDR1 KGHSH, CDR2 LQKENI. CDR3 length: 14 amino acids. CDR3 DNA: TGTGCCAGCTCACCCGGGACAGTTAGTTCACCCCTCCACTTT. It encodes CASSPGTVSSPLHF. Variable domain in full (rest from reference TRBV18 and TRBJ1-6): NAGVMQNPRHLVRRRGQEARLRCSPMKGHSHVYWYRQLPEEGLKFMVYLQKENIIDESGMPKERFSAEFPKEGPSILRIQQVVRGDSAAYFCASSPGTVSSPLHFGNGTRLTVT.

Ten or more counts support this clonotype. The CDR3: CASSFTGTRYEQFF. CDR3 coding DNA: TGTGCCAGCAGTTTTACCGGGACTAGGTATGAGCAGTTCTTC. The rearrangement joins TRBV11-3 to TRBJ2-1; 8 nucleotides agree with TRBD2. Per the germline V gene, CDR1 is SGHNT and CDR2 is YENEEA. There are 14 residues in the CDR3. Unmatched junction bases numbered 9, after V lost 6 bases and J lost 8 bases.

This clonotype came up many times. V is TRBV11-2 and J is TRBJ2-1; 12 bases align to TRBD2. With V trimmed by 5 bases and J by 7 bases, 6 bases remained unmatched. Germline CDR1 is SGHAT and CDR2 is FQNNGV. The CDR3 sequence is 15 residues long. As DNA, the CDR3 is TGTGCCAGCAGCCTGGGACTAGCGGGCGGGAATGAGCAGTTCTTC. As protein: CASSLGLAGGNEQFF.

This clonotype has more than one count but fewer than ten. The genes are TRBV12-3 or TRBV12-4 and TRBJ2-1, with TRBD2 as a possible D gene (6 bases). CDR3 length: 13 residues. Trimming removed 6 bases at V and 6 bases at J, with 12 bases between. CDR3 residues: CASSHSSANEQFF. For the CDR3, the DNA is TGTGCCAGCAGCCACTCTAGCGCCAATGAGCAGTTCTTC.

The table lists this clonotype with a few counts. The rearrangement links TRBV25-1 to TRBJ2-3, with 7 nucleotides matching TRBD2. With V trimmed by 4 bases and J by 2 bases, 6 bases remained unmatched. Germline V gene lookup returns CDR1 MGHDK and CDR2 SYGVNS. The CDR3 consists of 15 residues. The CDR3 reads CASSGLAGFTDTQYF. Written as DNA, the CDR3 is TGTGCCAGCAGTGGATTAGCGGGCTTCACAGATACGCAGTATTTT. The complete variable domain, with remaining parts taken from reference TRBV25-1 and TRBJ2-3, reads EADIYQTPRYLVIGTGKKITLECSQTMGHDKMYWYQQDPGMELHLIHYSYGVNSTEKGDLSSESTVSRIRTEHFPLTLESARPSHTSQYLCASSGLAGFTDTQYFGPGTRLTVL.

Ten or more counts support this clonotype. The gene calls are TRBV2 and TRBJ2-1; 8 bases map to TRBD1. Unmatched junction bases numbered 5, after V lost 7 bases and J lost 6 bases. The germline V gene has CDR1 SNHLY and CDR2 FYNNEI. The CDR3 totals 13 residues. CDR3 nucleotide sequence: TGTGCCAGCAATGACAGGGGATCCAATGAGCAGTTCTTC. It codes for CASNDRGSNEQFF.

The chain links TRBV7-9 to TRBJ2-1; 8 nucleotides line up with TRBD2. Germline CDR1 reads SEHNR; CDR2 reads FQNEAQ (reference sequence). CDR3 length: 15 residues. The V segment lost 4 bases and the J segment 2 bases; nucleotides outside the gene matches: 4. The CDR3 protein is CASSSLLAAYNEQFF. For the CDR3, the DNA is TGTGCCAGCAGCTCGCTACTAGCGGCCTACAATGAGCAGTTCTTC.

Ten or more counts support this clonotype. The chain combines TRBV30 with TRBJ1-1, with unresolved D. From germline, CDR1 is GTSNPN and CDR2 SVGIG (reference sequence). CDR3 length: 13 residues. V dropped 2 bases and J dropped 3 bases, with 10 bases sitting between them. The CDR3 protein is CAWSQAMDTEAFF. The CDR3 nucleotides are TGTGCCTGGAGTCAGGCGATGGACACTGAAGCTTTCTTT.

The chain carries TRBV2 and TRBJ1-5, with D perhaps TRBD1 (6 bases). Germline V gene data show CDR1 as SNHLY and CDR2 as FYNNEI. This CDR3 contains 14 residues. The ends were cut back, 7 bases at V and 2 bases at J, with 12 bases in the middle. The CDR3 DNA is TGTGCCAGCACTCCTACAGGGCGCAATCAGCCCCAGCATTTT. Its translation is CASTPTGRNQPQHF.

Concerning this clonotype itself: A much larger clone is a single base away; this may be a read error. The chain carries TRBV6-1 and TRBJ2-7; tentatively, D is TRBD1 or TRBD2 (6 bases each). The CDR3 runs 15 residues. V dropped 10 bases and J dropped 2 bases, with 21 bases sitting between them. Germline assignment: CDR1 MNHNS and CDR2 SASEGT. The CDR3 is CATRGLGGAPYEQYF. CDR3 coding DNA: TGTGCCACCCGGGGACTGGGGGGCGCGCCCTACGAGCAGTACTTC.

This clonotype was seen ten or more times. The CDR3 nucleotides are TGTGCCAGCAGCTTTTCCCCGGGACAGGGGGTTCGGGGGCAGTACTTC. Amino acid sequence: CASSFSPGQGVRGQYF. This chain links TRBV7-9 with TRBJ2-7; TRBD1 matches at 11 bases. In germline, CDR1 is SEHNR, CDR2 FQNEAQ (reference sequence). Trimming took 3 bases from V and 9 from J; bases not matched to a gene: 13. The CDR3 has 16 amino acids.

The chain recombines TRBV5-1 with TRBJ2-1; 7 positions agree with TRBD2. Germline loops: CDR1 SGHRS, CDR2 YFSETQ. The J segment lost 9 bases and the V segment lost 0 bases, leaving 9 bases of the junction unmatched. This CDR3 is 15 amino acids long. The CDR3 region is CASSLGFSGMGEQFF. DNA for the CDR3: TGCGCCAGCAGCTTGGGCTTCAGCGGGATGGGTGAGCAGTTCTTC. Complete variable domain (other parts from reference TRBV5-1 and TRBJ2-1): KAGVTQTPRYLIKTRGQQVTLSCSPISGHRSVSWYQQTPGQGLQFLFEYFSETQRNKGNFPGRFSGRQFSNSRSEMNVSTLELGDSALYLCASSLGFSGMGEQFFGPGTRLTVL.

This clonotype was counted between two and nine times. V usage is TRBV28 and J usage is TRBJ2-3; TRBD2 matches at 8 bases. The CDR3 has 16 amino acids. Unmatched junction bases numbered 11, after V lost 5 bases and J lost 4 bases. Germline V gives CDR1 MDHEN, CDR2 SYDVKM. In nucleotides, the CDR3 is TGTGCCAGCAGTCCCTGGCTAGCGGGCCTGCCAGATACGCAGTATTTT. Amino acid sequence: CASSPWLAGLPDTQYF. The full variable domain, in which reference TRBV28 and TRBJ2-3 provide the parts outside the CDR3, is DVKVTQSSRYLVKRTGEKVFLECVQDMDHENMFWYRQDPGLGLRLIYFSYDVKMKEKGDIPEGYSVSREKKERFSLILESASTNQTSMYLCASSPWLAGLPDTQYFGPGTRLTVL.

This clonotype has at least ten counts. The rearrangement links TRBV11-2 to TRBJ1-1; the D is unclear. The CDR3 totals 14 residues. Trimming shortened V by 1 base and J by 4 bases, and 10 bases separated the two germline ends. The V gene's germline CDR1 is SGHAT and CDR2 FQNNGV. The CDR3 spells CASSLGRRATEAFF. Here the CDR3 DNA reads TGTGCCAGCAGCTTAGGACGAAGGGCCACTGAAGCTTTCTTT.

This rearrangement joins TRBV5-5 to TRBJ2-2, with D perhaps matching TRBD1 (5 bases). CDR3 length: 15 residues. V was shortened by 4 bases and J by 0 bases, with 10 bases between the two germline ends. The germline V gene has CDR1 SGHKS and CDR2 YYEKEE (reference sequence). As DNA, the CDR3 is TGTGCCAGCAGCCAGGCCAGGGCGAACACCGGGGAGCTGTTTTTT. Protein: CASSQARANTGELFF.

The chain carries TRBV28 and TRBJ2-7; no reliable D call. The CDR3 is made up of 12 amino acids. CDR1 and CDR2 (germline): MDHEN, SYDVKM. V shed 6 bases and J shed 5 bases, with 11 bases lying between them. Written as DNA, the CDR3 is TGTGCCAGCAGCCCTAACTCAGACGAGCAGTACTTC. As protein: CASSPNSDEQYF. The whole variable domain, remainder taken from reference TRBV28 and TRBJ2-7, is DVKVTQSSRYLVKRTGEKVFLECVQDMDHENMFWYRQDPGLGLRLIYFSYDVKMKEKGDIPEGYSVSREKKERFSLILESASTNQTSMYLCASSPNSDEQYFGPGTRLTVT.

CDR3 nucleotide sequence: TGTGCCAGCAGCCCAACGACGGGTGGGAGCCGGAATGGCTACACCTTC. It specifies CASSPTTGGSRNGYTF. The chain combines TRBV14 with TRBJ1-2; unclear D gene. The CDR3 extends over 16 amino acids. V lost 4 bases, J lost 6 bases, and 21 bases lay in between. CDR1 is SGHDN and CDR2 is FVKESK in the germline V gene.

This sequence joins TRBV4-1 and TRBJ2-6; unclear D gene. This CDR3 comprises 14 residues. Between the trimmed V and J ends, which lost 5 bases and 4 bases, there was a span of 9 bases. Germline CDR1 reads MGHRA; CDR2 reads YSYEKL. The CDR3 reads CASSYLPGANVLTF. The CDR3 region has the DNA TGCGCCAGCAGCTACCTGCCAGGGGCCAACGTCCTGACTTTC.

The chain joins TRBV7-9 to TRBJ1-5; 9 bases align to TRBD1. The CDR3 contains 16 residues. The ends lost 5 bases at V and 4 bases at J; junction bases unmatched: 9. CDR1 is SEHNR, CDR2 FQNEAQ, per germline (reference sequence). This chain's CDR3 is CASSLAQGAPNQPQHF. CDR3 nucleotides: TGTGCCAGCAGCCTCGCACAGGGGGCTCCGAATCAGCCCCAGCATTTT.

This clonotype was seen only a few times. The chain is built from TRBV30 and TRBJ2-1, with D hard to call. The CDR3 has 12 residues. The germline V and J ends were trimmed by 0 bases and 7 bases, with 7 bases remaining between them. Germline V lookup: CDR1 GTSNPN, CDR2 SVGIG (reference sequence). The CDR3 reads CAWSVQGNEQFF. DNA of the CDR3: TGTGCCTGGAGTGTACAAGGGAATGAGCAGTTCTTC.

V gene TRBV30 combines with J gene TRBJ2-5; TRBD1 matches 7 bases. The CDR3 has 13 amino acids. V was pared by 0 bases and J by 9 bases, with 7 bases of the junction left unmatched. Germline V gene sequence: CDR1 GTSNPN, CDR2 SVGIG (reference sequence). CDR3 in DNA: TGTGCCTGGAGTGTACAGGACAGGTCTTCCCAGTACTTC. Its protein product is CAWSVQDRSSQYF.